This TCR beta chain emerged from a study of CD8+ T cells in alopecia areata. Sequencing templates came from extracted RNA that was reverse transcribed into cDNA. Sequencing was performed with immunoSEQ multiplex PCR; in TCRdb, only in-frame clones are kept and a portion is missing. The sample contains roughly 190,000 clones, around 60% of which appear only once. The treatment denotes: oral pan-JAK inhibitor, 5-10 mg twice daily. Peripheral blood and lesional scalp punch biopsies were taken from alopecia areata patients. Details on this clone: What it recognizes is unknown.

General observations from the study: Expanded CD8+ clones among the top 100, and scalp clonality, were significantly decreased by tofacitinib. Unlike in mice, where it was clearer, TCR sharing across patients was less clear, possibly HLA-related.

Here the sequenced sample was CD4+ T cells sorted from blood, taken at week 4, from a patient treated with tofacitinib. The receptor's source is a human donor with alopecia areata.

This CDR3 reads CSVAGGRAYNEQFF. The DNA of the CDR3 is TGCAGCGTTGCGGGCGGGAGGGCCTACAATGAGCAGTTCTTC. This chain uses TRBV29-1 with TRBJ2-1; 9 bases align to TRBD2. V was clipped by 4 bases and J by 2 bases; unmatched bases: 3. This CDR3 comprises 14 residues. Germline V gene lookup returns CDR1 SQVTM and CDR2 ANQGSEA.